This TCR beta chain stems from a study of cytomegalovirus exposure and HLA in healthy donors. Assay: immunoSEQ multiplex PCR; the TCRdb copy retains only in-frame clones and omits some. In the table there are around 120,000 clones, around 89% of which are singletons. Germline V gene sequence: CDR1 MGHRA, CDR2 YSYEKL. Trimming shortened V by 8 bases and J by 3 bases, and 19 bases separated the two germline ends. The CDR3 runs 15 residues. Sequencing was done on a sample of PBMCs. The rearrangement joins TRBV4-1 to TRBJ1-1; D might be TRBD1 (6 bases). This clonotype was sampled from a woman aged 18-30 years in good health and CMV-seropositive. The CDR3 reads CASRGLLTGHTEAFF. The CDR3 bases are TGCGCCAGCCGAGGTCTACTGACAGGACACACTGAAGCTTTCTTT.